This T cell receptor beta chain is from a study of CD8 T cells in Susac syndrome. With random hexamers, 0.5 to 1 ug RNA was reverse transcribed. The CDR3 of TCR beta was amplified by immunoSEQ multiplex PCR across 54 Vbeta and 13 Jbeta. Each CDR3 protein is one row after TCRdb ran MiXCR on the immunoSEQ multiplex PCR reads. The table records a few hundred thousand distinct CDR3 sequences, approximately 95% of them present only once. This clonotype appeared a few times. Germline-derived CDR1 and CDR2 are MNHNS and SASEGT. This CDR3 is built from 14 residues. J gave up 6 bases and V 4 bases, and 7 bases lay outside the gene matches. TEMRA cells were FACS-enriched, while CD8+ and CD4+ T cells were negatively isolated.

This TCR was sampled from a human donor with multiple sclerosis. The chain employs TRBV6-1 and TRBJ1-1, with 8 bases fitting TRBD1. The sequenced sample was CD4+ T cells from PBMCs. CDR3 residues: CASSVGQGGAEAFF. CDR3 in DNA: TGTGCCAGCAGTGTAGGACAGGGTGGGGCTGAAGCTTTCTTT.